Listed below are T cell receptor beta chains from one sample, sequenced in a study of shared clonotypes between healthy human individuals. Profiled with immunoSEQ multiplex PCR; TCRdb holds only in-frame clones, not every one. The repertoire includes some 2.1 million clones, 90% to 95% of them detected once, and 0.1% to 0.15% sits in the top ten. The sequenced material came from naive CD4+ T cells sorted from blood. The source of these receptors is a man aged 18 to 29 in good health. Each CDR3 is given with its conserved first and last residue. A D gene is named only where the DNA matches it firmly. Only some rows state a clone size, as once, few, many or a class for expanded clones.

CDR3 protein: CASSYKGKNIQYF
CDR3 DNA: TGTGCCAGCTCGTATAAGGGCAAAAACATTCAGTACTTC
V gene: TRBV18
D gene: NA
clone size: NA
J gene: TRBJ2-4

CDR3 protein: CASSNRDRGHNEQFF
CDR3 DNA: TGCGCCAGCAGCAACCGGGACAGAGGCCACAATGAGCAGTTCTTC
V gene: TRBV10-1
D gene: TRBD1
clone size: NA
J gene: TRBJ2-1

CDR3 protein: CAWSAGTDKLNYGYTF
CDR3 DNA: TGTGCCTGGAGCGCCGGGACAGACAAATTGAACTATGGCTACACCTTC
V gene: TRBV30
D gene: TRBD1
clone size: NA
J gene: TRBJ1-2

CDR3 protein: CASSADDTQYF
CDR3 DNA: TGCGCCAGCAGTGCTGATGATACGCAGTATTTT
V gene: TRBV10-2
D gene: NA
clone size: NA
J gene: TRBJ2-3

CDR3 protein: CASSQVRGVNSPLHF
CDR3 DNA: TGCGCCAGCAGCCAAGTCCGAGGGGTTAATTCACCCCTCCACTTT
V gene: TRBV4-1
D gene: NA
clone size: NA
J gene: TRBJ1-6

CDR3 protein: CASSYSRQGSNVLTF
CDR3 DNA: TGTGCCAGCAGTTACTCGAGGCAGGGTTCCAACGTCCTGACTTTC
V gene: TRBV6-5
D gene: NA
clone size: NA
J gene: TRBJ2-6

CDR3 protein: CASSPAQGFHEQYF
CDR3 DNA: TGTGCCAGCTCACCAGCACAAGGGTTCCACGAGCAGTACTTC
V gene: TRBV18
D gene: NA
clone size: NA
J gene: TRBJ2-7

CDR3 protein: CASSFDSYEQYF
CDR3 DNA: TGTGCCAGCAGCTTTGACTCCTACGAGCAGTACTTC
V gene: TRBV5-4
D gene: NA
clone size: NA
J gene: TRBJ2-7

CDR3 protein: CSVAYRSRSGNTIYF
CDR3 DNA: TGCAGCGTTGCCTACAGGTCTCGCTCTGGAAACACCATATATTTT
V gene: TRBV29-1
D gene: NA
clone size: NA
J gene: TRBJ1-3

CDR3 protein: CAWSVHRTDTQYF
CDR3 DNA: TGTGCCTGGAGTGTACACAGAACAGATACGCAGTATTTT
V gene: TRBV30
D gene: NA
clone size: NA
J gene: TRBJ2-3

CDR3 protein: CASSYDEGGVRYGYTF
CDR3 DNA: TGTGCCAGCAGTTACGATGAGGGGGGCGTGCGCTATGGCTACACCTTC
V gene: TRBV6-6
D gene: NA
clone size: NA
J gene: TRBJ1-2

CDR3 protein: CASSVGFTEAFF
CDR3 DNA: TGTGCCAGCAGTGTTGGGTTCACTGAAGCTTTCTTT
V gene: TRBV2
D gene: NA
clone size: NA
J gene: TRBJ1-1

CDR3 protein: CAWLLNSPLHF
CDR3 DNA: TGTGCCTGGCTCCTTAATTCACCCCTCCACTTT
V gene: TRBV30
D gene: NA
clone size: NA
J gene: TRBJ1-6

CDR3 protein: CASNSEAGRFPPSYGYTF
CDR3 DNA: TGTGCCAGTAACTCGGAGGCAGGCCGGTTTCCTCCCTCCTATGGCTACACCTTC
V gene: TRBV19
D gene: NA
clone size: NA
J gene: TRBJ1-2

CDR3 protein: CASSLGARLAKNIQYF
CDR3 DNA: TGTGCCAGCAGTTTAGGTGCGCGATTAGCCAAAAACATTCAGTACTTC
V gene: TRBV28
D gene: NA
clone size: NA
J gene: TRBJ2-4

CDR3 protein: CATSREWASGPSTDTQYF
CDR3 DNA: TGTGCCACCAGCAGAGAGTGGGCCAGCGGACCTAGCACAGATACGCAGTATTTT
V gene: TRBV15
D gene: NA
clone size: NA
J gene: TRBJ2-3

CDR3 protein: CASSLFSGEATEAFF
CDR3 DNA: TGTGCCAGCTCTCTTTTCTCTGGGGAAGCCACTGAAGCTTTCTTT
V gene: TRBV18
D gene: NA
clone size: NA
J gene: TRBJ1-1

CDR3 protein: CASSGAGGQETQYF
CDR3 DNA: TGTGCCAGCAGTGGGGCGGGGGGCCAAGAGACCCAGTACTTC
V gene: TRBV5-4
D gene: TRBD2
clone size: NA
J gene: TRBJ2-5

CDR3 protein: CASSLGLSSVYEQYF
CDR3 DNA: TGTGCCAGCAGCTTGGGGCTGTCTAGTGTCTACGAGCAGTACTTC
V gene: TRBV11-3
D gene: NA
clone size: once
J gene: TRBJ2-7

CDR3 protein: CASSPPPAGFWRETQYF
CDR3 DNA: TGTGCCAGCAGCCCCCCACCAGCGGGGTTCTGGCGGGAGACCCAGTACTTC
V gene: TRBV7-2
D gene: TRBD2
clone size: NA
J gene: TRBJ2-5

CDR3 protein: CASSFRTSGVSSYNEQFF
CDR3 DNA: TGTGCCAGCAGCTTTAGGACTAGCGGAGTGAGCTCCTACAATGAGCAGTTCTTC
V gene: TRBV5-8
D gene: TRBD2
clone size: NA
J gene: TRBJ2-1

CDR3 protein: CASSSTGGGETQYF
CDR3 DNA: TGTGCCAGCAGCTCCACAGGGGGTGGAGAGACCCAGTACTTC
V gene: TRBV5-4
D gene: TRBD1
clone size: NA
J gene: TRBJ2-5

CDR3 protein: CASSPRLALNYGYTF
CDR3 DNA: TGTGCCAGCAGCCCCCGGTTGGCGCTCAACTATGGCTACACCTTC
V gene: TRBV9
D gene: NA
clone size: NA
J gene: TRBJ1-2

CDR3 protein: CASSEFETQYF
CDR3 DNA: TGTGCCAGCAGTGAATTTGAGACCCAGTACTTC
V gene: TRBV2
D gene: NA
clone size: NA
J gene: TRBJ2-5

CDR3 protein: CASGNAGAATNEKLFF
CDR3 DNA: TGTGCCAGCGGGAACGCAGGGGCGGCAACTAATGAAAAACTGTTTTTT
V gene: TRBV6-6
D gene: NA
clone size: NA
J gene: TRBJ1-4

CDR3 protein: CASSVGPDTQYF
CDR3 DNA: TGTGCCAGCAGCGTAGGACCAGATACGCAGTATTTT
V gene: TRBV9
D gene: NA
clone size: NA
J gene: TRBJ2-3

CDR3 protein: CASSPSSTEVNGYTF
CDR3 DNA: TGCGCCAGCAGCCCTAGTTCGACAGAGGTCAATGGCTACACCTTC
V gene: TRBV5-1
D gene: NA
clone size: few
J gene: TRBJ1-2

CDR3 protein: CASSLTGTQAEAFF
CDR3 DNA: TGTGCCAGCTCACTCACCGGGACACAGGCTGAAGCTTTCTTT
V gene: TRBV18
D gene: NA
clone size: NA
J gene: TRBJ1-1

CDR3 protein: CSVEARKTGELFF
CDR3 DNA: TGCAGCGTTGAAGCCAGAAAGACCGGGGAGCTGTTTTTT
V gene: TRBV29-1
D gene: NA
clone size: NA
J gene: TRBJ2-2